What follows are 11 T cell receptor beta chains derived from one specimen sequenced in a study of cytomegalovirus exposure and HLA in healthy donors. The PCR was carried out with 60 Vbeta primers and 13 Jbeta primers. Assay used: immunoSEQ multiplex PCR; TCRdb lists only in-frame clones, some missing. The data show approximately 130,000 clones, roughly four fifths seen once. Sequencing used PBMCs. Receptor source: a man aged 30 to 39 in good health and CMV-seronegative.

V is TRBV21-1 and J is TRBJ1-3; TRBD1 was called by the table and not checked on the DNA. TRBV21-1 is flagged as a pseudogene. CDR3 length equals 17 residues. CDR3 protein: CASSKVGTDFSGNTIYF. DNA of the CDR3: TGTGCCAGCAGCAAAGTAGGGACAGACTTCTCTGGAAACACCATATATTTT.

This clone was counted a few times. The V gene is TRBV5-4, the J gene TRBJ2-7; tentative D call: TRBD1 (6 bases). This CDR3 has 17 residues. In germline, CDR1 is SGHNT, CDR2 YYREEE (reference sequence). V dropped 3 bases and J dropped 2 bases, with 21 bases sitting between them. CDR3 in DNA: TGTGCCAGCAGCTCCGGGACACAGTCTAATTTCCCCTACGAGCAGTACTTC. Protein product: CASSSGTQSNFPYEQYF. Complete variable domain (other parts from reference TRBV5-4 and TRBJ2-7): ETGVTQSPTHLIKTRGQQVTLRCSSQSGHNTVSWYQQALGQGPQFIFQYYREEENGRGNFPPRFSGLQFPNYSSELNVNALELDDSALYLCASSSGTQSNFPYEQYFGPGTRLTVT.

The J gene is TRBJ1-2, the V gene TRBV23-1; D is unresolved. TRBV23-1 belongs to the ORF category, with a function that is uncertain. CDR3 length: 11 amino acids. Trimming shortened V by 8 bases and J by 4 bases, and 8 bases separated the two germline ends. The CDR3 region is CASGPVYGYTF. The CDR3 DNA reads TGCGCCAGCGGGCCAGTCTATGGCTACACCTTC.

The CDR3: CAIKSSSSQNSYNEQFF. The CDR3 DNA reads TGTGCCATCAAGTCTAGCTCTAGCCAGAACTCCTACAATGAGCAGTTCTTC. The rearrangement uses TRBV10-3 and TRBJ2-1, with D possibly matching TRBD2 (5 bases). CDR3 size: 17 residues. Germline values: CDR1 ENHRY, CDR2 SYGVKD. The V end was cut by 7 bases, the J end by 0 bases, with 19 bases between.

The chain joins TRBV6-5 to TRBJ1-6, with 7 nucleotides matching TRBD1. The CDR3 consists of 15 residues. Germline V gene sequence: CDR1 MNHEY, CDR2 SVGAGI. After removal of 6 bases from V and 7 bases from J, the junction contained 9 bases not matched to a gene. Here the CDR3 DNA reads TGTGCCAGCAGCCCTAGACAGGGAGGAAATTCACCCCTCCACTTT. Amino acid sequence: CASSPRQGGNSPLHF.

The chain uses TRBV7-2 and TRBJ2-7, with 7 bases matching TRBD2. The length of the CDR3 is 14 residues. Germline V gene lookup returns CDR1 SGHTA and CDR2 FQGNSA. V shed 0 bases and J 7 bases; nucleotides not matched to a gene: 6. In DNA form, the CDR3 reads TGTGCCAGCAGCTTAGCGGGAGGGCCGGGGGAGCAGTACTTC. It yields the protein CASSLAGGPGEQYF.

The chain joins TRBV7-2 to TRBJ1-1; TRBD1 matches 7 bases. Germline V gene data show CDR1 as SGHTA and CDR2 as FQGNSA. The CDR3 extends over 14 amino acids. The junction had 3 bases not matched to a gene; V was cut back by 5 bases and J by 0 bases. The CDR3 coding sequence is TGTGCCAGCAGCCTACAGGGGATGAACACTGAAGCTTTCTTT. As protein: CASSLQGMNTEAFF.

The chain couples TRBV1 to TRBJ1-2. TRBV1 is marked as a pseudogene. This CDR3 comprises 16 residues. CDR3 coding DNA: TGCACCAGCAGCCAAGTCCTTAGTGAGACTAACTATGGCTACACCTTC. Protein sequence: CTSSQVLSETNYGYTF.

This clone came up once. This chain uses TRBV6-5 with TRBJ2-7, with 7 bases lining up with TRBD2. In germline, CDR1 is MNHEY, CDR2 SVGAGI. V dropped 2 bases and J dropped 3; count of bases not matched to a gene: 4. The CDR3 contains 14 residues. This CDR3 is CASSYAGENYEQYF. CDR3 DNA sequence: TGTGCCAGCAGTTACGCGGGGGAGAACTACGAGCAGTACTTC.

The chain combines TRBV28 with TRBJ2-1; TRBD1 aligns across 7 bases. This CDR3 is built from 12 residues. J gave up 14 bases and V 2 bases, and 6 bases lay outside the gene matches. Germline CDR1 MDHEN, CDR2 SYDVKM. This CDR3 is CASSLKYRGEFF. In DNA form, the CDR3 reads TGTGCCAGCAGTTTAAAATACAGGGGTGAGTTCTTC.

This clone was seen once. This sequence joins TRBV7-2 and TRBJ1-4, with 8 positions matching TRBD1. Trimming at V came to 6 bases and at J to 6 bases, leaving 12 bases not matched to a gene. CDR3 length equals 16 residues. Germline V gene data show CDR1 as SGHTA and CDR2 as FQGNSA. The CDR3 DNA is TGTGCCAGCAGACGACTTCCCGGGACAGGAGATGAAAAACTGTTTTTT. This translates into CASRRLPGTGDEKLFF.